The 18 T cell receptor beta chains given below trace back to one sample, sequenced in a study of cytomegalovirus exposure and HLA in healthy donors. The primer mix had 60 Vbeta and 13 Jbeta primers. The protocol was immunoSEQ multiplex PCR, while the TCRdb copy is restricted to in-frame clones and leaves out a portion. The data contain 100,000 to 120,000 clones, 82% of them singletons. Material: PBMCs. The source of these receptors is a woman in her late teens or twenties in good health and CMV-seronegative.

Of note for this clone: The germline gene is not matched at one end of the junction; a read error may be the cause. This sequence joins TRBV10-3 and TRBJ2-1; 8 bases are shared with TRBD1. Germline values: CDR1 ENHRY, CDR2 SYGVKD. The CDR3 totals 14 residues. CDR3 amino acids: CATSQPGGLNEQFF. For the CDR3, the DNA is TGTGCCACCAGTCAACCAGGGGGCCTCAATGAGCAGTTCTTC.

The V call is TRBV6-1, the J call TRBJ1-1, with TRBD1 as a possible D gene (5 bases). The CDR3 extends over 14 amino acids. The V end lost 9 bases, the J end lost 1 base, and 15 bases lay between the germline ends. Germline CDR1 MNHNS, CDR2 SASEGT. As DNA, the CDR3 is TGTGCCAGACCCGCGGGACGGAAGAACACTGAAGCTTTCTTT. Translation gives CARPAGRKNTEAFF.

The rearrangement joins TRBV9 to TRBJ2-2; possibly TRBD1 for D (6 bases). Per the germline V gene, CDR1 is SGDLS and CDR2 is YYNGEE. The CDR3 contains 18 residues. V was clipped by 1 base and J by 4 bases, with 20 bases between them. The CDR3: CASSVRTVGGSLTGELFF. CDR3 DNA sequence: TGTGCCAGCAGCGTAAGGACAGTAGGCGGCAGTCTCACCGGGGAGCTGTTTTTT.

V gene TRBV11-3 combines with J gene TRBJ2-5; D call uncertain. Trimming left V 5 bases short and J 3 bases short, with 16 bases between. Germline V gene sequence: CDR1 SGHNT, CDR2 YENEEA. This CDR3 is built from 15 residues. The CDR3 spells CASSDSTRREETQYF. The CDR3 DNA follows: TGTGCCAGCAGCGATAGCACGAGACGGGAAGAGACCCAGTACTTC.

V gene TRBV7-2 combines with J gene TRBJ2-7, with D maybe TRBD1 (6 bases). Germline V gives CDR1 SGHTA, CDR2 FQGNSA. The V and J ends lost 5 bases and 2 bases respectively, with 10 bases between them. CDR3 size: 13 residues. The CDR3 loop is CASSVDSTYEQYF. DNA for the CDR3: TGTGCCAGCAGCGTGGACAGCACCTACGAGCAGTACTTC.

In this sample, this clone turned up once. The chain couples TRBV28 to TRBJ1-2; D not resolved. The V gene lost 6 bases and the J gene lost 3 bases, with 14 bases spanning the gap. The germline gives CDR1 MDHEN, CDR2 SYDVKM. CDR3 length: 14 residues. CDR3 in DNA: TGTGCCAGCAGCACACTGTTCGGGGACTATGGCTACACCTTC. This encodes CASSTLFGDYGYTF.

This chain connects TRBV6-5 to TRBJ2-5, with 7 bases lining up with TRBD1. V shed 2 bases and J 5 bases; nucleotides not matched to a gene: 8. The CDR3 covers 15 residues. The V gene's germline CDR1 is MNHEY and CDR2 SVGAGI. As DNA, the CDR3 is TGTGCCAGCAGTTACCGACAGGGTTTAGGCGAGACCCAGTACTTC. Its translation is CASSYRQGLGETQYF.

This sequence joins TRBV2 and TRBJ1-2, with 8 bases identical to TRBD1. From germline, CDR1 is SNHLY and CDR2 FYNNEI. The CDR3 consists of 12 residues. V trimming: 6 bases; J trimming: 5 bases; junction bases outside the gene matches: 2. The CDR3: CASSDRGYGYTF. The CDR3 DNA sequence: TGTGCCAGCAGCGACAGGGGTTATGGCTACACCTTC.

The chain couples TRBV15 to TRBJ2-7; D not certain. This CDR3 region has 17 residues. The germline CDR1 and CDR2 sequences are LNHNV and YYDKDF (reference sequence). Trimming took 0 bases from V and 4 from J, leaving 19 bases between them. CDR3 in DNA: TGTGCCACCAGCAGAGAAGTGACCGCCGGATCGAGGTACGAGCAGTACGTC. This translates into CATSREVTAGSRYEQYV.

V usage is TRBV7-7 and J usage is TRBJ2-5, with D possibly being TRBD2 (7 bases). Looked up from germline, CDR1 is SSHAT and CDR2 is FNYEAQ (reference sequence). The CDR3 loop spans 14 amino acids. V lost 2 bases and J 4 bases, leaving 11 bases between the germline ends. The CDR3 here is CASSLLGGRETQYF. CDR3 nucleotide sequence: TGTGCCAGCAGCTTACTGGGGGGGCGAGAGACCCAGTACTTC.

V usage is TRBV27 and J usage is TRBJ2-3, with a possible D match to TRBD1 (6 bases). The CDR3 covers 16 residues. Looked up from germline, CDR1 is MNHEY and CDR2 is SMNVEV (reference sequence). V dropped 5 bases and J dropped 0 bases, with 15 bases sitting between them. CDR3 loop: CASSELGRGSTDTQYF. CDR3 coding DNA: TGTGCCAGCAGTGAACTCGGCAGGGGAAGCACAGATACGCAGTATTTT.

CDR3: CASSGITGGRGYTF. The DNA for the CDR3 is TGTGCCAGCAGTGGTATCACAGGGGGCCGTGGCTACACCTTC. V gene TRBV25-1 combines with J gene TRBJ1-2; 9 positions agree with TRBD1. The CDR3 totals 14 residues. The germline CDR1 and CDR2 sequences are MGHDK and SYGVNS. V shed 4 bases, J shed 7 bases, and the junction held 7 bases outside the gene matches.

The rearrangement links TRBV5-1 to TRBJ1-2; D call uncertain. CDR1 and CDR2 (germline): SGHRS, YFSETQ. The V end lost 2 bases, the J end lost 4 bases, and 9 bases lay between the germline ends. The CDR3 consists of 13 residues. The CDR3 here is CASSFSGGYGYTF. CDR3 sequence (DNA): TGCGCCAGCAGCTTTAGTGGTGGCTATGGCTACACCTTC. The full variable domain, with the rest looked up from reference TRBV5-1 and TRBJ1-2, is KAGVTQTPRYLIKTRGQQVTLSCSPISGHRSVSWYQQTPGQGLQFLFEYFSETQRNKGNFPGRFSGRQFSNSRSEMNVSTLELGDSALYLCASSFSGGYGYTFGSGTRLTVV.

The chain carries TRBV6-1 and TRBJ2-7, with D unresolved. Trimming cost V 5 bases and J 3 bases, with 14 bases left between them. Germline CDR1 and CDR2: MNHNS and SASEGT. The CDR3 spans 14 residues. Here the CDR3 reads CASSPEVGYYEQYF. For the CDR3, the DNA is TGTGCCAGCAGTCCTGAGGTTGGGTACTACGAGCAGTACTTC.

The rearrangement links TRBV12-5 to TRBJ1-6, with D hard to call. CDR3 size: 14 residues. The ends were cut back, 2 bases at V and 9 bases at J, with 11 bases in the middle. Germline V gene sequence: CDR1 LGHNT, CDR2 FRNRAP. In nucleotides, the CDR3 is TGTGCTAGTGGTTTGATCCCTTCGGGTTCACCCCTCCACTTT. It encodes CASGLIPSGSPLHF.

This clone was found a few times. V usage is TRBV6-6 and J usage is TRBJ1-1, with 8 bases that match TRBD1. CDR3 length: 15 residues. Losses at the gene ends were 3 bases for V and 5 bases for J; bases not matched to a gene: 8. Germline V gene data show CDR1 as MNHNY and CDR2 as SVGAGI (reference sequence). CDR3 sequence: CASSYLTGVGTEAFF. The CDR3 DNA reads as TGTGCCAGCAGTTATCTGACAGGGGTAGGGACTGAAGCTTTCTTT.

Turning to this clone: One end of the junction fails to match germline, which may point to a read error. V is TRBV7-9 and J is TRBJ2-7; perhaps TRBD2 as D (6 bases). The V gene's germline CDR1 is SEHNR and CDR2 FQNEAQ (reference sequence). There are 12 residues in the CDR3. The CDR3 nucleotides read TGTTCCAGCACCAGCCGGGAGTACGAGCAGTACTTC. It codes for CSSTSREYEQYF. The whole variable domain, filled in from reference TRBV7-9 and TRBJ2-7, reads DTGVSQNPRHKITKRGQNVTFRCDPISEHNRLYWYRQTLGQGPEFLTYFQNEAQLEKSRLLSDRFSAERPKGSFSTLEIQRTEQGDSAMYLCSSTSREYEQYFGPGTRLTVT.

The chain links TRBV2 to TRBJ1-2, with a possible D match to TRBD1 (5 bases). CDR1 is SNHLY and CDR2 is FYNNEI in the germline V gene. The V gene lost 10 bases and the J gene lost 1 base, with 16 bases spanning the gap. The CDR3 runs 14 residues. The DNA for the CDR3 is TGTGCCACTCTACAAGGGGATTATAACTATGGCTACACCTTC. Translation: CATLQGDYNYGYTF.